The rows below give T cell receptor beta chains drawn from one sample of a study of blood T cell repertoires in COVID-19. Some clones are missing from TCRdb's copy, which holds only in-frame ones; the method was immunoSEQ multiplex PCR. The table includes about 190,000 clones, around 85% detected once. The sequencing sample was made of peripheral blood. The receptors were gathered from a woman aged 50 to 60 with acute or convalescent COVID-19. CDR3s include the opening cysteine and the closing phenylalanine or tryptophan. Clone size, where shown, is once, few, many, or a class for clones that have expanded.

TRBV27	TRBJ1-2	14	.	CASSPWDRSFGYTF
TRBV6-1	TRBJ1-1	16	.	CASSGSQGARNTEAFF
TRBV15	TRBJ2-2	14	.	CATSRDDRVRELFF
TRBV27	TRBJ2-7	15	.	CASKPSGLTSYEQYF
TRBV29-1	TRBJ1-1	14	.	CSVEDPDTHTEAFF
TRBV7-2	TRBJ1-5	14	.	CASSPVEAPQPQHF
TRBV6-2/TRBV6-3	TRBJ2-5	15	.	CASSYGQGLEETQYF
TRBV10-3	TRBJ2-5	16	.	CATLQGDQGYQETQYF
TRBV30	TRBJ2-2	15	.	CAWSRGERNTGELFF
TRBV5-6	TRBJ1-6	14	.	CASSLRQGHSPLHF
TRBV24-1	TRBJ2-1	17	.	CATSALSTSGMYNEQFF
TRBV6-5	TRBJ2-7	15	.	CASMSIQGYGYEQYF
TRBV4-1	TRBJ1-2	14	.	CASSHPAGIYGYTF
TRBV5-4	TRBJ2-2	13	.	CASSSRLAGELFF
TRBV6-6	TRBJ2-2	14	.	CASSQSGYTGELFF
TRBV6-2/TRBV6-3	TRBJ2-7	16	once	CASSYGASRGSYEQYF
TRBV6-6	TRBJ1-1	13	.	CASSSGGRTEAFF
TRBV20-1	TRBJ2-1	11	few	CSAREDHEQFF
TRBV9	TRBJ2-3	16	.	CASSVVGEGGTDTQYF
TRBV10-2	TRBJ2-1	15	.	CASSEAEGSGHEQFF
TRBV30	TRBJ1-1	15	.	CAWSVMGPRGIEAFF
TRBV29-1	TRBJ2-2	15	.	CSVELWRKDTGELFF
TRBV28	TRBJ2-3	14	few	CASSFGGSTDTQYF
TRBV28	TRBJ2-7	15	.	CASRSAGQGGYEQYF
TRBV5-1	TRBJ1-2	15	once	CASSFTPLRGQGYTF
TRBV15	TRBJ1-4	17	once	CATSPLGRAGGNEKLFF
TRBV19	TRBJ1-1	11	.	CASSKTGEAFF
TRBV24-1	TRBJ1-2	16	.	CATSAPLGPTNYGYTF
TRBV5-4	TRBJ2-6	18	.	CASSSKTSGSAGANVLTF
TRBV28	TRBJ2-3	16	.	CASSFLAGHYTDTQYF
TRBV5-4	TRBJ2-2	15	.	CASSLVVGESGELFF
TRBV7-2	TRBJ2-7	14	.	CASRTGQGSYEQYF
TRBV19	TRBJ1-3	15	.	CASSMGHRSGNTIYF
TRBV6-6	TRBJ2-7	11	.	CASSPNYEQYF
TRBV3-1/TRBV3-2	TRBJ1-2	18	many	CASSQDTGGVQSGYGYTF
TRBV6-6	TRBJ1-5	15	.	CASSSLDRSNQPQHF
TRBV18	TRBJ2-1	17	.	CASSPQLMGEANNEQFF
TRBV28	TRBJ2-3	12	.	CASSLRIDTQYF
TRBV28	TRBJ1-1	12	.	CASSLGSTEAFF
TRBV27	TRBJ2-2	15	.	CASKPDRAVAGELFF
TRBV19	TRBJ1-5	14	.	CASSLGGGRQPQHF
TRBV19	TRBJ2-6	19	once	CASSTRLTGKSSGANVLTF
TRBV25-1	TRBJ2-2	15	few	CASGGYSRPTGELFF
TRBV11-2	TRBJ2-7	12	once	CASSLPSGGPYF
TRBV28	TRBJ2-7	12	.	CASRIGNYEQYF
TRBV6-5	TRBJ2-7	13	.	CASGGHSSYEQYF
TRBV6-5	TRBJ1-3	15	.	CACKEDRFSGNTIYF
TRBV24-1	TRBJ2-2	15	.	CATSDFFDNGGELFF
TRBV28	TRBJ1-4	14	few	CASSLWGAHEKLFF
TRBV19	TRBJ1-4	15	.	CASSAPGLRAEKLFF
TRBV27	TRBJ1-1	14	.	CASSTPRGGVEAFF
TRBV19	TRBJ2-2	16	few	CASSKGQGAGTGELFF
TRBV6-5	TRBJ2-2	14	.	CASSMDHGAGELFF
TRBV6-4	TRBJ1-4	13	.	CASSRTVNEKLFF